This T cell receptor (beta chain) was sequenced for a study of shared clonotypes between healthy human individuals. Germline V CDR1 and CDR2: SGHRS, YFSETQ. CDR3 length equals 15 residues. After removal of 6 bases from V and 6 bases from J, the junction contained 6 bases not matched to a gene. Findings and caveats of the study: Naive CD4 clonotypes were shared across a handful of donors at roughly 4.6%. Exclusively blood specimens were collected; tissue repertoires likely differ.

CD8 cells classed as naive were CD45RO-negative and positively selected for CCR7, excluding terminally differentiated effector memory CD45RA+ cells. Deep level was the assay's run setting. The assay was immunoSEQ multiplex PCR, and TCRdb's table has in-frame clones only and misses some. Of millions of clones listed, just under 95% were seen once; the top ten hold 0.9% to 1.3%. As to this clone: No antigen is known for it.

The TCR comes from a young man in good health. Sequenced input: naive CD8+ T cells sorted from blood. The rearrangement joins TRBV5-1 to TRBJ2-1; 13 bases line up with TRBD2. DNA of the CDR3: TGCGCCAGCATCCCCCGGACTAGCGGGAGCAATGAGCAGTTCTTC. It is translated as CASIPRTSGSNEQFF.